This T cell receptor beta chain derives from a study of T cell responses to AZD1222 COVID-19 vaccine. The data were produced by immunoSEQ multiplex PCR, yet TCRdb's version contains in-frame clones alone and is incomplete. The top ten hold around 13% of the sample, which has 75,000 to 95,000 clones, about 85% seen once. Trimming pared 0 bases from V and 2 bases from J, leaving 5 bases between. CDR3 length: 13 amino acids. The sequence came from an adult in good health. The chain couples TRBV12-3 or TRBV12-4 to TRBJ2-7; no reliable D call. The sequenced sample was peripheral blood, obtained on day 0 of AZD1222 vaccination. CDR3 sequence (DNA): TGTGCCAGCAGTTTAGCAGGGACCTACGAGCAGTACTTC. Its protein is CASSLAGTYEQYF.